These 25 T cell receptor beta chains came from one sample sequenced in a study of shared clonotypes between healthy human individuals. Sequenced by immunoSEQ multiplex PCR; TCRdb stores in-frame clones only, minus some. The table has under 2.5 million clones, approximately 90% seen once. Material for sequencing was naive CD4+ T cells from PBMCs. Subset noted: CD45RA+ positively selected. The receptors here all came from a young man in good health. Some clones in this sample may be carry-over from other donors' samples.

V gene TRBV11-3 combines with J gene TRBJ2-3; 8 nucleotides align to TRBD2. CDR3 length: 16 amino acids. CDR1 is SGHNT and CDR2 is YENEEA in the germline V gene. With V trimmed by 5 bases and J by 4 bases, 11 bases remained unmatched. The CDR3 DNA reads as TGTGCCAGCAGCCTAGGTCGTCGGACTAGCCCAGATACGCAGTATTTT. This gives the protein CASSLGRRTSPDTQYF.

The chain uses TRBV5-1 and TRBJ2-2, with 8 positions matching TRBD2. Germline V gene data show CDR1 as SGHRS and CDR2 as YFSETQ. The length of the CDR3 is 17 residues. V lost 2 bases to trimming and J lost 1 base; unmatched junction nucleotides: 7. The CDR3 bases are TGCGCCAGCAGCTTAGGAACTAGCGGTGGGAACACCGGGGAGCTGTTTTTT. It codes for CASSLGTSGGNTGELFF.

The J gene is TRBJ1-2, the V gene TRBV6-5, with D tentatively TRBD1 (5 bases). The CDR3 has 14 amino acids. V lost 0 bases to trimming and J lost 4 bases, with 9 bases between them. Germline assignment: CDR1 MNHEY and CDR2 SVGAGI. The CDR3 loop reads CASSYSGGSYGYTF. The CDR3 region has the DNA TGTGCCAGCAGTTACTCGGGGGGAAGCTATGGCTACACCTTC.

As DNA, the CDR3 is TGTGCCAGCAGACCCGGAGTCTCATCCTACGAGCAGTACTTC. This sequence encodes CASRPGVSSYEQYF. The chain uses TRBV6-5 and TRBJ2-7; D not certain. From germline, CDR1 is MNHEY and CDR2 SVGAGI. The CDR3 runs 14 residues. V was pared by 6 bases and J by 1 base, with 13 bases between.

The chain has TRBV7-3 and TRBJ1-5, with 11 bases lining up with TRBD1. Germline V gives CDR1 SGHTA, CDR2 FQGTGA. The J segment lost 6 bases and the V segment lost 0 bases, leaving 10 bases of the junction unmatched. The CDR3 covers 18 residues. This CDR3 is CASSLTQPDRGLRQPQHF. CDR3 nucleotide sequence: TGTGCCAGCAGCTTAACCCAGCCGGACAGGGGGCTCCGTCAGCCCCAGCATTTT.

The CDR3: CASSYPGQGDGYTF. The CDR3 coding sequence is TGTGCCAGCAGTTACCCGGGACAGGGCGACGGCTACACCTTC. This chain joins TRBV6-5 and TRBJ1-2; TRBD1 aligns across 9 bases. Germline trimming cut 2 bases from V and 8 bases from J; bases unmatched to any gene: 6. Germline V gene lookup returns CDR1 MNHEY and CDR2 SVGAGI. This CDR3 is built from 14 residues.

V gene TRBV10-3 combines with J gene TRBJ1-2; D gene uncertain. Germline V gene sequence: CDR1 ENHRY, CDR2 SYGVKD. The CDR3 spans 12 residues. The ends were cut back, 2 bases at V and 8 bases at J, with 9 bases in the middle. The DNA of the CDR3 is TGTGCCATCAGTGAGAATTTAGCAGGCTACACCTTC. Translation: CAISENLAGYTF.

A few counts support this clone. The same CDR3 can be traced to other DNA sequences in this sample. The chain links TRBV28 to TRBJ1-2; D may be TRBD1 (5 bases). Germline-derived CDR1 and CDR2 are MDHEN and SYDVKM. Trimming stripped 2 bases from V and 1 base from J, with 5 bases between. This CDR3 has 13 amino acids. CDR3 sequence: CASSLGGNYGYTF. DNA of the CDR3: TGTGCCAGCAGTTTAGGGGGTAACTATGGCTACACCTTC.

Notes on this clone: Other DNA sequences in this specimen translate into the identical CDR3. The chain links TRBV6-5 to TRBJ2-7; D remains ambiguous. Germline loops: CDR1 MNHEY, CDR2 SVGAGI. Trimming removed 2 bases from V and 7 bases from J, with 6 bases in between. The CDR3 is made up of 11 amino acids. In DNA, the CDR3 is TGTGCCAGCAGTTACGAGCAAGAGCAGTACTTC. The encoded protein is CASSYEQEQYF.

The V and J genes are TRBV6-1 and TRBJ1-1; 9 nucleotides agree with TRBD1. Germline V gene sequence: CDR1 MNHNS, CDR2 SASEGT. The CDR3 is made up of 14 amino acids. Unmatched junction bases numbered 5, after V lost 6 bases and J lost 3 bases. CDR3 sequence (DNA): TGTGCCAGCAGCTTTACAGGGGGCTACACTGAAGCTTTCTTT. Protein: CASSFTGGYTEAFF.

CDR3 residues: CASSRSQVPPGANVLTF. In DNA form, the CDR3 reads TGCGCCAGCAGCCGTAGCCAGGTTCCGCCTGGGGCCAACGTCCTGACTTTC. J is TRBJ2-6 and V is TRBV4-1; no reliable D call. The CDR3 loop spans 17 amino acids. Germline-derived CDR1 and CDR2 are MGHRA and YSYEKL. Trimming pared 4 bases from V and 2 bases from J, leaving 15 bases between.

This chain joins TRBV10-2 and TRBJ2-7; tentative D call: TRBD1 (5 bases). V was cut by 4 bases and J by 6 bases, with 16 bases left in between. The germline CDR1 and CDR2 sequences are WSHSY and SAAADI. The CDR3 consists of 14 residues. The DNA of the CDR3 is TGCGCCAGCAGTGCGAGACAGTACCTCCTCGAGCAGTACTTC. It encodes CASSARQYLLEQYF.

A single count supports this clone. This chain links TRBV18 with TRBJ1-2; tentative D call: TRBD1 (6 bases). This CDR3 spans 12 amino acids. Trimming cost V 6 bases and J 5 bases, with 10 bases left between them. Germline lookup yields CDR1 KGHSH and CDR2 LQKENI. This CDR3 is CASSQGQYGYTF. The DNA of the CDR3 is TGTGCCAGCTCGCAAGGACAGTATGGCTACACCTTC.

This clone was counted once. The J gene is TRBJ2-5, the V gene TRBV5-4, with 10 bases that match TRBD2. The V segment lost 0 bases and the J segment 5 bases; nucleotides outside the gene matches: 1. From germline, CDR1 is SGHNT and CDR2 YYREEE (reference sequence). CDR3 size: 14 residues. The CDR3: CASSLASGSETQYF. The CDR3, as DNA: TGTGCCAGCAGCTTGGCTAGCGGGAGTGAGACCCAGTACTTC.

The chain employs TRBV19 and TRBJ2-5; D unresolved. Germline CDR1 LNHDA, CDR2 SQIVND (reference sequence). The V and J ends lost 2 bases and 1 base respectively, with 11 bases between them. The CDR3 has 15 residues. The CDR3 nucleotides are TGTGCCAGTAGTATAAATCTACAGTCCCAAGAGACCCAGTACTTC. This encodes CASSINLQSQETQYF.

The genes are TRBV19 and TRBJ1-1; no firm D call. V lost 5 bases to trimming and J lost 0 bases, with 16 bases between them. CDR1 and CDR2 from the germline V gene are LNHDA and SQIVND (reference sequence). The CDR3 is 16 amino acids. CDR3 sequence: CASSPVTAVLNTEAFF. The CDR3 nucleotides read TGTGCCAGTAGTCCCGTTACGGCCGTATTGAACACTGAAGCTTTCTTT.

The chain uses TRBV28 and TRBJ2-7; 9 bases fit TRBD2. The CDR3 loop spans 15 amino acids. CDR1 is MDHEN, CDR2 SYDVKM, per germline. V dropped 5 bases and J dropped 6; count of bases not matched to a gene: 11. This CDR3 reads CASSPNLAGVGEQYF. The CDR3 nucleotides read TGTGCCAGCAGTCCTAATTTAGCGGGAGTAGGCGAGCAGTACTTC.

Of note for this clone: Distinct nucleotide sequences in the sample also encode this CDR3. The chain uses TRBV5-4 and TRBJ2-3; 8 bases fit TRBD2. Germline lookup yields CDR1 SGHNT and CDR2 YYREEE (reference sequence). CDR3 length: 16 residues. The V gene end was trimmed by 4 bases and the J gene end by 0 bases; junction bases not matched to a gene: 7. CDR3 nucleotides: TGTGCCAGCAGCCGCCTCGCGGGGGGCAGCACAGATACGCAGTATTTT. Its translation: CASSRLAGGSTDTQYF.

This clone was found a few times. The V gene is TRBV29-1, the J gene TRBJ1-1; D is undetermined. The CDR3 extends over 13 amino acids. Germline values: CDR1 SQVTM, CDR2 ANQGSEA. The V end lost 4 bases, the J end lost 1 base, and 10 bases lay between the germline ends. The CDR3: CSVAFSGNTEAFF. The CDR3 region has the DNA TGCAGCGTTGCTTTCTCTGGGAACACTGAAGCTTTCTTT.

V usage is TRBV7-7 and J usage is TRBJ2-1, with D uncertain. The germline CDR1 and CDR2 sequences are SSHAT and FNYEAQ (reference sequence). CDR3 length: 15 residues. V shed 0 bases and J shed 4 bases, with 10 bases lying between them. The CDR3 DNA reads as TGTGCCAGCAGCTTAGCCAGGACGAGTTACAATGAGCAGTTCTTC. Encoded protein: CASSLARTSYNEQFF.

The CDR3 nucleotides read TGTGCCACCAGCAGGGGACTAGCGGCTGTAATCGAGCAGTACTTC. Its translation: CATSRGLAAVIEQYF. The genes are TRBV15 and TRBJ2-7; 11 bases match TRBD2. The J segment lost 6 bases and the V segment lost 3 bases, leaving 7 bases of the junction unmatched. The CDR3 sequence is 15 residues long. Germline values: CDR1 LNHNV, CDR2 YYDKDF (reference sequence).

The chain is built from TRBV5-8 and TRBJ2-7; D possibly corresponds to TRBD1 (7 bases). The CDR3 sequence is 15 residues long. The germline gives CDR1 SGHTS, CDR2 YDEGEE. The V end lost 4 bases, the J end lost 2 bases, and 16 bases lay between the germline ends. CDR3 nucleotide sequence: TGTGCCAGCAGCAGTAGGGGGGACAGCCCCTACGAGCAGTACTTC. Residues: CASSSRGDSPYEQYF.

Details on this clone: The same CDR3 is also encoded by other DNA sequences in this sample. The chain uses TRBV9 and TRBJ2-3; 8 nucleotides match TRBD2. Per germline, CDR1 SGDLS and CDR2 YYNGEE. The V segment lost 0 bases and the J segment 1 base; nucleotides outside the gene matches: 1. The CDR3 contains 15 residues. As DNA, the CDR3 is TGTGCCAGCAGCGTAGGAGCGGGAGGCACAGATACGCAGTATTTT. It yields the protein CASSVGAGGTDTQYF.

This clone was picked up a small number of times. The chain employs TRBV30 and TRBJ1-1; a possible D gene is TRBD1 (5 bases). The CDR3 covers 14 residues. Germline CDR1 reads GTSNPN; CDR2 reads SVGIG (reference sequence). The V end was cut by 3 bases, the J end by 1 base, with 12 bases between. The CDR3 protein is CAWRVRGRNTEAFF. CDR3 nucleotide sequence: TGTGCCTGGAGAGTGAGGGGTAGGAACACTGAAGCTTTCTTT.

The rearrangement uses TRBV7-9 and TRBJ1-1; a weak D match, TRBD1 (5 bases). The CDR3 is 16 amino acids. In germline, CDR1 is SEHNR, CDR2 FQNEAQ (reference sequence). V lost 4 bases, J lost 1 base, and 16 bases lay in between. DNA of the CDR3: TGTGCCAGCAGCTCGACTTCTTTGACAGCGAACACTGAAGCTTTCTTT. It codes for CASSSTSLTANTEAFF.